The 2 T cell receptor beta chains listed next were all sequenced from one sample in a study of Tregs in tolerant kidney transplant recipients. Clones were read by immunoSEQ multiplex PCR, and TCRdb kept only the in-frame ones, dropping some. The data show around 30,000 clones, and the top ten clones hold 1.8%. Recipients received nonmyeloablative bone marrow transplants from related graft donors, with transient mixed chimerism. Sequencing was performed on CD4+ T cells from blood (PBMCs), taken 24 months after the transplant. The receptor set was obtained from a human patient who received a combined kidney and bone marrow transplant. Some of these T cells may belong to the graft donor.

About this clone itself: The CDR3 end falls 3 residues outside the read, so it is completed with the germline J gene. The chain has TRBV30 and TRBJ2-3; 11 positions match TRBD2. The germline CDR1 and CDR2 sequences are GTSNPN and SVGIG (reference sequence). This CDR3 contains 15 residues. V trimming: 4 bases; J trimming: 0 bases; junction bases outside the gene matches: 3. CDR3 region: CAWIRTSGSTDTQYF. The covered CDR3 bases are TGTGCCTGGATCAGGACTAGCGGGAGCACAGATACG.

With regard to this clone: The CDR3 is cut off 3 residues early in the read; its end comes from the germline J gene. This chain joins TRBV19 and TRBJ1-1; weak D call: TRBD1 (5 bases). This CDR3 region has 14 residues. The V end lost 7 bases, the J end lost 2 bases, and 14 bases lay between the germline ends. Germline values: CDR1 LNHDA, CDR2 SQIVND (reference sequence). This chain's CDR3 is CASTGGSSNTEAFF. CDR3 DNA (partial): TGTGCCAGTACCGGGGGTAGCAGTAACACTGAA.